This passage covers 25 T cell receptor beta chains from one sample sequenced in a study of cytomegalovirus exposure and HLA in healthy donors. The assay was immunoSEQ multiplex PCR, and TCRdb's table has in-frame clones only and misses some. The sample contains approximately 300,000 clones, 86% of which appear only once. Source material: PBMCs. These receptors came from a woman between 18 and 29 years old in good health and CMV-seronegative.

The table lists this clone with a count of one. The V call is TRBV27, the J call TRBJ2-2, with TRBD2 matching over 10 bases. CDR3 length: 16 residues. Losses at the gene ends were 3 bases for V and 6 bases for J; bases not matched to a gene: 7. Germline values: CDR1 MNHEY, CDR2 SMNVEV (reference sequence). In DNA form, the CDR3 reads TGTGCCAGCAGTTTGGAGCTAGCGGGAGCCCCCGGGGAGCTGTTTTTT. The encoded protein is CASSLELAGAPGELFF.

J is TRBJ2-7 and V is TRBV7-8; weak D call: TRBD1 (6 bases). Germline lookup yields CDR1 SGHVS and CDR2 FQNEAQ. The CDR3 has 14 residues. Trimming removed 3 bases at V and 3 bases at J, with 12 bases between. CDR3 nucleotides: TGTGCCAGCAGCTTTGGGACAAACGTCTACGAGCAGTACTTC. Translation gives CASSFGTNVYEQYF.

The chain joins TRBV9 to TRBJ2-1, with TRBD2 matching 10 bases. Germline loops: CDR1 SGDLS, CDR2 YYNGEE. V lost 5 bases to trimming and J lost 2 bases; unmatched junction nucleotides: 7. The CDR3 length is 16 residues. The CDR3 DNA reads TGTGCCAGCAGTTTTATAGCGGGAGGCACCTACAATGAGCAGTTCTTC. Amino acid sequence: CASSFIAGGTYNEQFF.

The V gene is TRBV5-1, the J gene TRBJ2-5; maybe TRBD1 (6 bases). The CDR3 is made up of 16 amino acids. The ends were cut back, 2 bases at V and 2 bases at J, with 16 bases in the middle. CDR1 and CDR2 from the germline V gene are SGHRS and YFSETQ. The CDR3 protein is CASSFGQTLNQETQYF. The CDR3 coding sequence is TGCGCCAGCAGCTTCGGACAGACACTCAATCAAGAGACCCAGTACTTC.

The CDR3 DNA sequence: TGTGCCAGCAGCGGATTCAAGCGGGAGGGTCAGTTCTTC. Translated, it gives CASSGFKREGQFF. This chain joins TRBV9 and TRBJ2-1, with 10 bases identical to TRBD2. The germline V gene has CDR1 SGDLS and CDR2 YYNGEE. This CDR3 comprises 13 residues. J was trimmed by 13 bases and V by 3 bases; bases with no gene match: 7.

The CDR3 here is CASSTTSGSTDTQYF. Written as DNA, the CDR3 is TGTGCCAGCAGCACGACTAGCGGGAGCACAGATACGCAGTATTTT. The chain has TRBV27 and TRBJ2-3, with 10 nucleotides matching TRBD2. CDR1 and CDR2 (germline): MNHEY, SMNVEV (reference sequence). This CDR3 is built from 15 residues. V lost 6 bases to trimming and J lost 0 bases; unmatched junction nucleotides: 3.

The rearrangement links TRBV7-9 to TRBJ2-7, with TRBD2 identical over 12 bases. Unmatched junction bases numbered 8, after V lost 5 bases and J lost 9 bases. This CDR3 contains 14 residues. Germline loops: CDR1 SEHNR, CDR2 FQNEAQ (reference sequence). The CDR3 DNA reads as TGTGCCAGCAGCCCAAGACTAGCGGGAGAAGGGCAGTACTTC. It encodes CASSPRLAGEGQYF.

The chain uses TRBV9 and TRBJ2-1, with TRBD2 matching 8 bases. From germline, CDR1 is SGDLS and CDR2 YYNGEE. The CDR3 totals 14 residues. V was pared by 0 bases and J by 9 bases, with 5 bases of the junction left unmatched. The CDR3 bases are TGTGCCAGCAGCGTAGCGGGAGGGCCGAGTGAGCAGTTCTTC. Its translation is CASSVAGGPSEQFF.

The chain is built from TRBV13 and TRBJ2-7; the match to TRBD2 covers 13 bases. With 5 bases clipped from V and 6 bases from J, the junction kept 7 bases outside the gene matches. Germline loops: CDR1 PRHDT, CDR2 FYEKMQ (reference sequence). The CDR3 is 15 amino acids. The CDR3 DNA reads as TGTGCCAGCAGCCGTACTAGCGGGAGGGCTCTCGAGCAGTACTTC. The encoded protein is CASSRTSGRALEQYF. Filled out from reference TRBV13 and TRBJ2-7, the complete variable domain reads AAGVIQSPRHLIKEKRETATLKCYPIPRHDTVYWYQQGPGQDPQFLISFYEKMQSDKGSIPDRFSAQQFSDYHSELNMSSLELGDSALYFCASSRTSGRALEQYFGPGTRLTVT.

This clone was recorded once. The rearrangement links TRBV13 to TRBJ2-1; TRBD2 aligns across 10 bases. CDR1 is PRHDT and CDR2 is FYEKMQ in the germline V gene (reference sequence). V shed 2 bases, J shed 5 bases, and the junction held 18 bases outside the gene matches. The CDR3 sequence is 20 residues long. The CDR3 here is CASSLSRASGRGGHDNEQFF. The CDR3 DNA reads TGTGCCAGCAGCTTATCGCGGGCTAGCGGGAGAGGGGGGCATGACAATGAGCAGTTCTTC.

CDR3 loop: CASSSLAGGYNEQFF. CDR3 coding DNA: TGTGCCAGCAGCTCCCTAGCGGGAGGGTACAATGAGCAGTTCTTC. This chain uses TRBV7-6 with TRBJ2-1, with TRBD2 identical over 12 bases. The J segment lost 4 bases and the V segment lost 4 bases, leaving 2 bases of the junction unmatched. Per the germline V gene, CDR1 is SGHVS and CDR2 is FNYEAQ. This CDR3 has 15 amino acids.

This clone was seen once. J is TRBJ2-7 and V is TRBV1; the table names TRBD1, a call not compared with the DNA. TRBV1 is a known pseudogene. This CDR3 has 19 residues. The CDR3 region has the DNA TGCACCAGCAGCCAAGCCCTCTCGGGACAGGGGACCCCCCTATGCGAGCAGTACTTC. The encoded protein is CTSSQALSGQGTPLCEQYF.

CDR3 in amino acids: CASTSPTTSPYEQYF. DNA of the CDR3: TGTGCCAGCACCTCCCCGACGACTAGTCCCTACGAGCAGTACTTC. V usage is TRBV11-2 and J usage is TRBJ2-7; weak D call: TRBD2 (6 bases). V lost 7 bases, J lost 2 bases, and 18 bases lay in between. Germline V gene lookup returns CDR1 SGHAT and CDR2 FQNNGV. The CDR3 totals 15 residues.

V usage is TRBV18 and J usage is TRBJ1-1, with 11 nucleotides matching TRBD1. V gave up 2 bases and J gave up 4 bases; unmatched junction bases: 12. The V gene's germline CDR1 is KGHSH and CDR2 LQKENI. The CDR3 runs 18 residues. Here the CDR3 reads CASSPSGTGGRGGTEAFF. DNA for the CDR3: TGTGCCAGCTCACCATCCGGGACAGGGGGTAGAGGGGGCACTGAAGCTTTCTTT.

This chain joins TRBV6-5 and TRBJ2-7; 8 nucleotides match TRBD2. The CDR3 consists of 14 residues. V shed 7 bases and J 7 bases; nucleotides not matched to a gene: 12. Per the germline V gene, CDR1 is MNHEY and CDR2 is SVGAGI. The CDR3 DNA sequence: TGTGCCAGCACCCACGGGGGGGGCGCGGCTGAGCAGTACTTC. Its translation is CASTHGGGAAEQYF.

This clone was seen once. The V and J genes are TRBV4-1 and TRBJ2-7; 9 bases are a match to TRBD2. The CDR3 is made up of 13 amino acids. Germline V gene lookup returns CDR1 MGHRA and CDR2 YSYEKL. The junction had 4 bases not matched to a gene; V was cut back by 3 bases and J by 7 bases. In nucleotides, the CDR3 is TGCGCCAGCAGCCAGGCGGGAGGGCTTGAGCAGTACTTC. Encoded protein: CASSQAGGLEQYF.

The chain's CDR3 is CASSLRGGPSYNEQFF. CDR3 nucleotide sequence: TGTGCCAGCAGTTTACGGGGGGGACCCTCCTACAATGAGCAGTTCTTC. The V and J genes are TRBV27 and TRBJ2-1, with 8 bases identical to TRBD2. V gave up 2 bases and J gave up 0 bases; unmatched junction bases: 3. Germline CDR1 is MNHEY and CDR2 is SMNVEV (reference sequence). The CDR3 loop spans 16 amino acids.

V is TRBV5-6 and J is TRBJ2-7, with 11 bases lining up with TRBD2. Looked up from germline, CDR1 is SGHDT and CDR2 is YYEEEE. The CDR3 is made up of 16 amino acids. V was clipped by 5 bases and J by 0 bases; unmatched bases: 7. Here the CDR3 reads CASSLGLAGASYEQYF. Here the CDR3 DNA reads TGTGCCAGCAGTCTTGGACTAGCGGGTGCCTCCTACGAGCAGTACTTC.

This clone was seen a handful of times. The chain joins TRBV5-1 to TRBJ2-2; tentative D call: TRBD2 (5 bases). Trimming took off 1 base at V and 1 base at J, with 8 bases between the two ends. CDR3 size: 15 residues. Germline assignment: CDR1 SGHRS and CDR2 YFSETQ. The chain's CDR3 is CASSLTAENTGELFF. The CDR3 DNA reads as TGCGCCAGCAGCTTGACAGCGGAGAACACCGGGGAGCTGTTTTTT.

The CDR3 sequence: CSVVDSRVSYEQYF. The CDR3 bases are TGCAGCGTTGTTGACTCACGGGTTTCCTACGAGCAGTACTTC. The chain carries TRBV29-1 and TRBJ2-7; no reliable D call. This CDR3 region has 14 residues. Germline V gene lookup returns CDR1 SQVTM and CDR2 ANQGSEA. Deletions cut 4 bases from V and 1 base from J, with 14 bases between.

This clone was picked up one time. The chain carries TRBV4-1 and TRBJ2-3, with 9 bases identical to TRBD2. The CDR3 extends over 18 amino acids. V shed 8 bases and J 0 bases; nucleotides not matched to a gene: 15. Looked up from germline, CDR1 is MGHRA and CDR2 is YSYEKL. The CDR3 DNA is TGCGCCAGCTCCCGCGGGGGACTAGCTGGCCCTAGCACAGATACGCAGTATTTT. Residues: CASSRGGLAGPSTDTQYF.

In DNA, the CDR3 is TGTGCCAGCAGCGTAGGACAGGGAGGAGAAAAACTGTTTTTT. The encoded protein is CASSVGQGGEKLFF. The chain couples TRBV9 to TRBJ1-4; 7 bases agree with TRBD1. Looked up from germline, CDR1 is SGDLS and CDR2 is YYNGEE. Trimming took 0 bases from V and 8 from J; bases not matched to a gene: 4. The CDR3 sequence is 14 residues long.

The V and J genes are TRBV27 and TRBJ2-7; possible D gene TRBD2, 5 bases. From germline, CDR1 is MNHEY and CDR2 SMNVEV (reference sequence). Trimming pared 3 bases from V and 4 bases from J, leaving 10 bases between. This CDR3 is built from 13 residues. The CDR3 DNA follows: TGTGCCAGCAGTTTGGGGTCGGGGTACGAGCAGTACTTC. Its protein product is CASSLGSGYEQYF.

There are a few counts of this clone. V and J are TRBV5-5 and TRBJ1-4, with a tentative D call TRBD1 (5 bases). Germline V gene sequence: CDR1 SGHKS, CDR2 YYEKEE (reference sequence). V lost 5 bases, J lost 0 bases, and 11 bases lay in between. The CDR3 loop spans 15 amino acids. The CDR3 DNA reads TGTGCCAGCAGGGAGACAGCAGCAACTAATGAAAAACTGTTTTTT. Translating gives CASRETAATNEKLFF.

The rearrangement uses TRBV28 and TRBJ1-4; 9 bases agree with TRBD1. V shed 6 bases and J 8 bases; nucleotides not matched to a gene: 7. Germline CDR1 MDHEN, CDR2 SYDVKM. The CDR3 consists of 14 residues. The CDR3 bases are TGTGCCAGCAGAGCACAGGGGGCGTGGGAAAAACTGTTTTTT. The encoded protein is CASRAQGAWEKLFF.